This T cell receptor beta chain was sequenced for a study of CD4 T cells in relation to SARS-CoV-2 and coronaviruses. V shed 1 base and J shed 2 bases, with 12 bases lying between them. The CDR3 totals 16 residues. The germline V gene has CDR1 SEHNR and CDR2 FQNEAQ (reference sequence). Sequencing was performed with immunoSEQ multiplex PCR; in TCRdb, only in-frame clones are kept and a portion is missing. The sample includes 25,000 to 30,000 clones, around 67% of them seen just once. General study findings and limits: This crossreactivity analysis covered spike protein alone, no other viral proteins.

Note on this clone: What it binds is not known.

Before the COVID-19 pandemic, during about 2010-2019, CD4+ T cells were taken from unexposed donors. The cells were cultured for approximately 10 days before CD4+ T cells were isolated. Unexposed-donor CD4+ T cells were probed with SARS-CoV-2 S/N and four cold-coronavirus spikes, cells permitting. Approximately 1.9 million PBMCs per well were cultured with around 9.2 IU/ml IL-2. The chain combines TRBV7-9 with TRBJ2-1; a weak D match, TRBD2 (7 bases). The receptor was derived from a human donor in good health. The sample taken for sequencing was CD4+ T cells from PBMCs, cultured in vitro. The CDR3, as DNA: TGTGCCAGCAGCTTAGGTGGGGAGGGGGCCTACAATGAGCAGTTCTTC. This encodes CASSLGGEGAYNEQFF.